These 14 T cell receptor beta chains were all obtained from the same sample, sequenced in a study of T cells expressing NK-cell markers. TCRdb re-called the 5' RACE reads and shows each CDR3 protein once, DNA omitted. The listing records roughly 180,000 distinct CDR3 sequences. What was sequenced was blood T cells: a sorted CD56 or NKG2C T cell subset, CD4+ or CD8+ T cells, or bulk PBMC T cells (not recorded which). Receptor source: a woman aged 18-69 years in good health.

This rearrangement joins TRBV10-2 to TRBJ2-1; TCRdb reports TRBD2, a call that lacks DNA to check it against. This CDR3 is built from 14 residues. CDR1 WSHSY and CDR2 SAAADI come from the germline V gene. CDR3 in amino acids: CASNGLAGEGEQFF.

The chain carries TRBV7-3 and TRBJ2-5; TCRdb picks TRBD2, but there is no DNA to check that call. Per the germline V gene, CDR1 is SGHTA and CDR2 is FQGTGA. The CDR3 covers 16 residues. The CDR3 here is CASSPQAGMYQETQYF.

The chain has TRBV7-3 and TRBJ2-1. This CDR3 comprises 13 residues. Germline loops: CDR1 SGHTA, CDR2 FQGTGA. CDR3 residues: CASSSIPNNEQFF. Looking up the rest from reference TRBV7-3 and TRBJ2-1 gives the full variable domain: GAGVSQTPSNKVTEKGKYVELRCDPISGHTALYWYRQSLGQGPEFLIYFQGTGAADDSGLPNDRFFAVRPEGSVSTLKIQRTERGDSAVYLCASSSIPNNEQFFGPGTRLTVL.

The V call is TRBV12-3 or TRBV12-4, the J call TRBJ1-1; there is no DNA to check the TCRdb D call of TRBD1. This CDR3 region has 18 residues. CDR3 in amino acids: CASRTTMGSGTVNTEAFF.

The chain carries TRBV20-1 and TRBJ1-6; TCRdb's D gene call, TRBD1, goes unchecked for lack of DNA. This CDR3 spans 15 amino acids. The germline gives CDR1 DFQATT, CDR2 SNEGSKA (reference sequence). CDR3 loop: CSARGVGRLNSPLHF.

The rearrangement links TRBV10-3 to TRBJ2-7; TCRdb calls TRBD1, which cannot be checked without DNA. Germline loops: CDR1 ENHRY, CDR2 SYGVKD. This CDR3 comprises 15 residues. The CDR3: CAISRDRVRSYEQYF.

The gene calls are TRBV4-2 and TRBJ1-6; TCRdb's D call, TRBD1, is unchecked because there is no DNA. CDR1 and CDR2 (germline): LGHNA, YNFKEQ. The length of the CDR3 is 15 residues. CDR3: CASSQEGQNNSPLHF.

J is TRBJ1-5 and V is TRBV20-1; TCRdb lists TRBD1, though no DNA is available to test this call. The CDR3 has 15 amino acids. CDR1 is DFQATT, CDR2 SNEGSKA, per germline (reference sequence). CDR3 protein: CSAQGQSNSNQPQHF.

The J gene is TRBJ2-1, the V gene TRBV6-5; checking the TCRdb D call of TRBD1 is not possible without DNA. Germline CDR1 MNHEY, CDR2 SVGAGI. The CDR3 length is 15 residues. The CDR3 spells CASSYSGGSYNEQFF.

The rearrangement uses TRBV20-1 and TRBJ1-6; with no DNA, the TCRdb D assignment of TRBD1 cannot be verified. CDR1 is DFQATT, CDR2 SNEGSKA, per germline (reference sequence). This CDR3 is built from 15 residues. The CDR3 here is CSARAGQTGNSPLHF.

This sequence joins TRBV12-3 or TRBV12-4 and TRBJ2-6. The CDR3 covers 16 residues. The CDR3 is CASSLVFTGGANVLTF.

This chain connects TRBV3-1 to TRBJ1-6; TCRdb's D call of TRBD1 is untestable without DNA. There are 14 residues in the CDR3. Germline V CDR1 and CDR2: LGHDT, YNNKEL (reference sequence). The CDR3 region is CASSTNQGSSPLHF.

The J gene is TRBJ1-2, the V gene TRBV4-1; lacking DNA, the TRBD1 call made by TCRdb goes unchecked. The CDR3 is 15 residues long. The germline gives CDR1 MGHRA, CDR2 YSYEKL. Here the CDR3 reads CASSQEDRRSYGYTF.

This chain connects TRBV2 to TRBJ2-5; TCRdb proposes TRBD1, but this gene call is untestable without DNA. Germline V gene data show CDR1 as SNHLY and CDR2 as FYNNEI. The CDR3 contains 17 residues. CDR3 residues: CASSGSDRGRGQETQYF.